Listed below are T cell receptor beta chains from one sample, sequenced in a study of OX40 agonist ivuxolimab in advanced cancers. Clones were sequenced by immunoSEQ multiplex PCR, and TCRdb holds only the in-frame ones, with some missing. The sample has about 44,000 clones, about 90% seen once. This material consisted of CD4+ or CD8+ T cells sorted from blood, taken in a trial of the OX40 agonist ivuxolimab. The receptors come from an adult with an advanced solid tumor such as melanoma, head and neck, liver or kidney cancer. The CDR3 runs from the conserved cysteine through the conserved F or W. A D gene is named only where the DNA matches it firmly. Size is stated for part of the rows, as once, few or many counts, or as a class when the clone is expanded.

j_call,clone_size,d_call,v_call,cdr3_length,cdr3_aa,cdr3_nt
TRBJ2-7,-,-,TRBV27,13,CASSTGTKYEQYF,TGTGCCAGCAGTACCGGGACCAAATACGAGCAGTACTTC
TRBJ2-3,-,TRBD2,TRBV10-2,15,CASSLAGGGGDTQYF,TGCGCCAGCAGTTTAGCGGGAGGGGGCGGAGATACGCAGTATTTT
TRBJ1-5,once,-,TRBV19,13,CASSIIRAQPQHF,TGTGCCAGTAGTATAATCAGGGCACAGCCCCAGCATTTT
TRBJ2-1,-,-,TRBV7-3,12,CASSFTGNEQFF,TGTGCCAGCAGCTTTACGGGGAATGAGCAGTTCTTC
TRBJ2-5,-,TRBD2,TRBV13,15,CASSPGLAGEGTQYF,TGTGCCAGCAGCCCCGGACTAGCGGGGGAGGGGACCCAGTACTTC
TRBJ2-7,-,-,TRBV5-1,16,CASSPAEDFPTLEQYF,TGCGCCAGCAGCCCCGCGGAGGACTTCCCCACCCTCGAGCAGTACTTC
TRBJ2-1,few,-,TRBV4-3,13,CASSSGYYNEQFF,TGCGCCAGCAGTAGCGGATATTACAATGAGCAGTTCTTC
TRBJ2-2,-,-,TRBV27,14,CASRMTGNTGELFF,TGTGCCAGCAGGATGACAGGGAACACCGGGGAGCTGTTTTTT
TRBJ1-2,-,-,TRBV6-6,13,CASSYRQSYGYTF,TGTGCCAGCAGTTACAGGCAGAGCTATGGCTACACCTTC
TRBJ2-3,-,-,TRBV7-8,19,CASSLAMGPRVGGTDTQYF,TGTGCCAGCAGCTTAGCAATGGGTCCCCGGGTGGGGGGCACAGATACGCAGTATTTT
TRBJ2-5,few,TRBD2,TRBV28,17,CASSPPEGREAGETQYF,TGTGCCAGCAGCCCCCCGGAGGGGCGGGAGGCCGGGGAGACCCAGTACTTC
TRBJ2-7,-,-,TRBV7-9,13,CASSSPDSHEQYF,TGTGCCAGCAGCTCCCCGGACAGTCACGAGCAGTACTTC
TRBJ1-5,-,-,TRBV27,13,CASSLSENQPQHF,TGTGCCAGCAGTTTATCAGAAAATCAGCCCCAGCATTTT
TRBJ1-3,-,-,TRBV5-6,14,CASSSWDSGNTIYF,TGTGCCAGCAGCTCATGGGACTCTGGAAACACCATATATTTT
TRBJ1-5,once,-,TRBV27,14,CASSLTESNQPQHF,TGTGCCAGCAGTCTGACGGAGAGCAATCAGCCCCAGCATTTT
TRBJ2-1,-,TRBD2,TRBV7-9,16,CASRLTSGPYYNEQFF,TGTGCCAGCAGATTGACTAGCGGGCCTTACTACAATGAGCAGTTCTTC
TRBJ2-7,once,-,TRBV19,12,CASSSSRYEQYF,TGTGCCAGTAGTAGTAGTAGGTACGAGCAGTACTTC
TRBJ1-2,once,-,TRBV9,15,CASSVGGNPSYGYTF,TGTGCCAGCAGCGTAGGGGGCAACCCGTCCTATGGCTACACCTTC
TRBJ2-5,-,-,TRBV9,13,CAISPDSQETQYF,TGTGCCATCAGTCCGGACTCGCAAGAGACCCAGTACTTC
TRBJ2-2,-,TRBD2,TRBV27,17,CASSFVGLVGGTGELFF,TGTGCCAGCAGTTTCGTAGGACTAGTCGGGGGCACCGGGGAGCTGTTTTTT
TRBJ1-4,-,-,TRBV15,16,CATSRRVRGDNEKLFF,TGTGCCACCAGCAGAAGAGTCCGGGGCGATAATGAAAAACTGTTTTTT
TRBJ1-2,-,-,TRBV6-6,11,CASSYAEGYTF,TGTGCCAGCAGTTACGCGGAAGGCTACACCTTC
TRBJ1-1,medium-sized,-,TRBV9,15,CASSVYPGMNTEAFF,TGTGCCAGCAGCGTATATCCCGGAATGAACACTGAAGCTTTCTTT
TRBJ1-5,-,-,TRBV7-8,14,CASSLEYGNQPQHF,TGTGCCAGCAGCTTAGAGTACGGAAATCAGCCCCAGCATTTT
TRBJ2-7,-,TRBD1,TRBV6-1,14,CASRLTGGRYEQYF,TGTGCCAGCAGGCTGACAGGGGGTCGGTACGAGCAGTACTTC
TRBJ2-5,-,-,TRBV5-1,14,CASRPHGYQETQYF,TGCGCCAGCAGACCCCACGGGTACCAAGAGACCCAGTACTTC
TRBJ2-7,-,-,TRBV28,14,CASCAGTSNYEQYF,TGTGCCAGCTGTGCCGGGACATCAAACTACGAGCAGTACTTC
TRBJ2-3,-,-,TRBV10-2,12,CASTELADTQYF,TGCGCCAGCACCGAGCTGGCAGATACGCAGTATTTT
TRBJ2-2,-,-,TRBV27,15,CASSLSTRGTGELFF,TGTGCCAGCAGTTTATCGACTCGGGGTACCGGGGAGCTGTTTTTT
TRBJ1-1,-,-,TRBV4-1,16,CASSQVPPGRNTEAFF,TGCGCCAGCAGCCAAGTTCCCCCCGGTAGAAACACTGAAGCTTTCTTT
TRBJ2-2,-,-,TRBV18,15,CASSSSSGKAGELFF,TGTGCCAGCTCATCGTCCTCAGGGAAAGCCGGGGAGCTGTTTTTT
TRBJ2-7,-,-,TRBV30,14,CAWSPSYQTYEQYF,TGTGCCTGGAGCCCTTCATACCAGACCTACGAGCAGTACTTC
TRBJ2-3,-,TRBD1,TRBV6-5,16,CASSSLQGYATDTQYF,TGTGCCAGCAGTTCCTTACAGGGGTATGCCACAGATACGCAGTATTTT
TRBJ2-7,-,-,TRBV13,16,CASSPGGGEALDEQYF,TGTGCCAGCAGCCCCGGTGGAGGGGAAGCTCTCGACGAGCAGTACTTC
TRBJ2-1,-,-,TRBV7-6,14,CASSFGGSYNEQFF,TGTGCCAGCAGCTTTGGGGGATCCTACAATGAGCAGTTCTTC
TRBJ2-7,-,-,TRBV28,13,CASRPTDSYEQYF,TGTGCCAGCAGACCGACAGACTCCTACGAGCAGTACTTC
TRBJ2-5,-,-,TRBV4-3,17,CASSQATAASLSETQYF,TGCGCCAGCAGCCAAGCCACGGCGGCTAGCTTGTCGGAGACCCAGTACTTC
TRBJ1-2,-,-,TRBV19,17,CASSIHLLVDRSYGYTF,TGTGCCAGTAGTATCCACCTCCTGGTGGACAGAAGCTATGGCTACACCTTC
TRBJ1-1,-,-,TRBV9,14,CASSVGGKNTEAFF,TGTGCCAGCAGCGTAGGGGGTAAGAACACTGAAGCTTTCTTT
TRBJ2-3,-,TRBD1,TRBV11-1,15,CASSLGDRSTDTQYF,TGTGCCAGCAGCTTAGGGGACAGGAGCACAGATACGCAGTATTTT
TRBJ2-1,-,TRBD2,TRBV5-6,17,CASSPLGSSGEYNEQFF,TGTGCCAGCAGCCCGCTGGGGTCTAGCGGGGAGTACAATGAGCAGTTCTTC
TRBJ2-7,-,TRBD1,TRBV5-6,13,CASRGDSSYEQYF,TGTGCCAGCAGGGGGGACAGTTCCTACGAGCAGTACTTC
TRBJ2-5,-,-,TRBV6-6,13,CASSRLLQETQYF,TGTGCCAGCAGTCGACTCCTTCAAGAGACCCAGTACTTC
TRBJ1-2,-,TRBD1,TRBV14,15,CASSLLDRGRDGYTF,TGTGCCAGCAGCCTTCTGGACAGGGGGCGAGACGGCTACACCTTC
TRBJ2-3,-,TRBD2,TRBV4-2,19,CASSQELAGGHERPDTQYF,TGTGCCAGCAGCCAGGAACTAGCGGGAGGACACGAACGTCCGGATACGCAGTATTTT
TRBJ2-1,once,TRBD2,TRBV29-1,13,CSASGSSYNEQFF,TGCAGCGCTAGCGGGAGCTCCTACAATGAGCAGTTCTTC
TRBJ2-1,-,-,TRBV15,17,CATSRSGLRHSYNEQFF,TGTGCCACCAGCAGATCTGGACTGCGCCACTCCTACAATGAGCAGTTCTTC
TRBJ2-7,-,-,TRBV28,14,CASSLRGTYGEQYF,TGTGCCAGCAGTTTACGGGGGACTTATGGTGAGCAGTACTTC
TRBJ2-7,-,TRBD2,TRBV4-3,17,CASSQDRSASGTYEQYF,TGCGCCAGCAGCCAAGATAGGAGCGCTAGCGGGACCTACGAGCAGTACTTC
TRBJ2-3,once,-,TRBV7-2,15,CASSFRGGGTDTQYF,TGTGCCAGCAGCTTTAGGGGGGGAGGAACAGATACGCAGTATTTT
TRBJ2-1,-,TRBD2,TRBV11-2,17,CASSFRPWTSPESEQFF,TGTGCCAGCAGCTTTAGACCCTGGACTAGCCCGGAGAGTGAGCAGTTCTTC
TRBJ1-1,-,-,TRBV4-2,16,CASSQEVFLARNGAFF,TGTGCCAGCAGCCAAGAGGTTTTTTTAGCGCGGAATGGGGCTTTCTTT
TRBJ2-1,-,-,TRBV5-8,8,CASHLGVF,TGTGCCAGCCACCTGGGGGTCTTC
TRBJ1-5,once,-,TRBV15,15,CATSLSGTANQPQHF,TGTGCCACCAGCCTATCCGGGACTGCTAATCAGCCCCAGCATTTT
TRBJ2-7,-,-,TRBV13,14,CASSLAGTTYEQYF,TGTGCCAGCAGCTTAGCGGGAACTACCTACGAGCAGTACTTC
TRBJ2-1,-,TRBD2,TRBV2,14,CATGLAGARNEQFF,TGTGCCACCGGGCTAGCGGGAGCTCGGAATGAGCAGTTCTTC
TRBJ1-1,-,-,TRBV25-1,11,CASSRAGEAFF,TGTGCCAGCAGTCGGGCAGGGGAAGCTTTCTTT
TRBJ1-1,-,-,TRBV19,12,CASSLGNTEAFF,TGTGCCAGTAGCCTTGGGAACACTGAAGCTTTCTTT